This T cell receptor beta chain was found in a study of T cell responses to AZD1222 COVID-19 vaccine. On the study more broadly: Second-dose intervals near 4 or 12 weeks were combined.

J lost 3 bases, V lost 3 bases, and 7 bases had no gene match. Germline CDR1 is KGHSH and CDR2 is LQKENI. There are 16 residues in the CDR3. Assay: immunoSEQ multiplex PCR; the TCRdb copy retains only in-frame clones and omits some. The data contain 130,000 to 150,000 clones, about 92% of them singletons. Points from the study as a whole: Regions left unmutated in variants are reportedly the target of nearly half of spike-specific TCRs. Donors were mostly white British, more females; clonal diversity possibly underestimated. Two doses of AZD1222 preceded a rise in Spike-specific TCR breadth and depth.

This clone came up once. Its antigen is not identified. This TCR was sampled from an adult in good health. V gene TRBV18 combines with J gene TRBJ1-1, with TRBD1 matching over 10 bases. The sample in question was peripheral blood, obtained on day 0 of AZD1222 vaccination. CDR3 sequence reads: CASSPGQGLDYTEAFF. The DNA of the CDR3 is TGTGCCAGCTCACCGGGACAGGGGCTGGATTACACTGAAGCTTTCTTT.